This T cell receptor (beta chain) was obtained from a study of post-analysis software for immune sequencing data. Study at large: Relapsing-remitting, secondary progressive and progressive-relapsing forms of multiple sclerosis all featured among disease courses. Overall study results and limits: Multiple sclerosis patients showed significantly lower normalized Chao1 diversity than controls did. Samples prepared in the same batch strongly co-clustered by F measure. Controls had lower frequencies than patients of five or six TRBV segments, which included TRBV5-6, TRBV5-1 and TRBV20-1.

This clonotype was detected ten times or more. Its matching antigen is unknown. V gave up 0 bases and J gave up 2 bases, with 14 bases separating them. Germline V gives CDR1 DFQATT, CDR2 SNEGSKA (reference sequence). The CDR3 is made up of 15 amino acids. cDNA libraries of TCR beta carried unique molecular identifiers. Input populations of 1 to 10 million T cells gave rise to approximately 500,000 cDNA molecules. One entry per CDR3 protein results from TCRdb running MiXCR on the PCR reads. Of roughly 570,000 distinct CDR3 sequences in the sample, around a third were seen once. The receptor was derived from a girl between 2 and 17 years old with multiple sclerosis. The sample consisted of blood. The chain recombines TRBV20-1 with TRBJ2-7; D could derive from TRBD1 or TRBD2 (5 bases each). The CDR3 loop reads CSARDQGAGPYEQYF. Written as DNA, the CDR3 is TGCAGTGCTAGAGATCAAGGGGCGGGTCCCTACGAGCAGTACTTC.